This T cell receptor beta chain was captured by sequencing in a study of Graves' ophthalmopathy and Graves' hyperthyroidism. Germline V gene data show CDR1 as MGHDK and CDR2 as SYGVNS. This CDR3 comprises 16 residues. Trimming removed 3 bases from V and 2 bases from J, with 16 bases in between. RNA transcripts served as template for amplifying TCR beta CDR3 sequences. A first-round RT-PCR used HTBI primers, followed by a second-round multiplex PCR. TCRdb ran MiXCR on the multiplex PCR reads and lists one entry per CDR3 protein. Here the sample spans some 1.1 million distinct CDR3 sequences, roughly two fifths being singletons.

This chain uses TRBV25-1 with TRBJ2-5; D is possibly TRBD2 (6 bases). This TCR was recovered from an adult man with Graves' hyperthyroidism. The sample taken for sequencing was peripheral blood or thyroid tissue (not recorded which). Here the CDR3 DNA reads TGTGCCAGCAGTGAGCTACTACCCGGGACTCAAGAGACCCAGTACTTC. Translating gives CASSELLPGTQETQYF. Drawing the rest from reference TRBV25-1 and TRBJ2-5, the complete variable domain is EADIYQTPRYLVIGTGKKITLECSQTMGHDKMYWYQQDPGMELHLIHYSYGVNSTEKGDLSSESTVSRIRTEHFPLTLESARPSHTSQYLCASSELLPGTQETQYFGPGTRLLVL.